This TCR beta chain was observed in a study of blood T cell repertoires in COVID-19. Background on the study: Spain, Italy and the United States supplied samples that represented acute and convalescent COVID-19. PBMCs, B-cell-depleted T cells, or T cells were the source of the cDNA or gDNA that made up the material.

In the study's own analysis: The assay estimated nucleated cells by amplifying reference gene primers. Some clones are missing from TCRdb's copy, which holds only in-frame ones; the method was immunoSEQ multiplex PCR. V and J calls and clone size are as listed in that table; D and trimming were resolved from the DNA. The sample yields more than 90,000 clones, 75% to 90% seen once. This CDR3 region has 16 residues. Trimming took off 5 bases at V and 6 bases at J, with 18 bases between the two ends. Germline assignment: CDR1 SGHDT and CDR2 YYEEEE. This chain joins TRBV5-6 and TRBJ1-6; possibly TRBD1 for D (6 bases). The TCR originated in a man older than 75 with acute or convalescent COVID-19. The specimen was peripheral blood. The CDR3 spells CASSLGGVRGNSPLHF. DNA of the CDR3: TGTGCCAGCAGTTTAGGGGGGGTCAGGGGTAATTCACCCCTCCACTTT.